This TCR beta chain was recovered during a study of cytomegalovirus exposure and HLA in healthy donors. This clone came up a few times. PCR amplification relied on 60 Vbeta primers (plus 13 Jbeta primers). Profiled with immunoSEQ multiplex PCR; TCRdb holds only in-frame clones, not every one. Of some 110,000 clones listed, approximately 80% are singletons. CDR1 is MDHEN, CDR2 SYDVKM, per germline. CDR3 length: 16 residues. V lost 10 bases and J lost 4; bases outside the gene matches: 16. This TCR was recovered from a man in his sixties in good health and CMV-seronegative. Sequenced input: PBMCs. V is TRBV28 and J is TRBJ1-5; 7 bases match TRBD1. The CDR3 loop reads CATLGLQGPENQPQHF. The DNA for the CDR3 is TGTGCCACCCTTGGCCTACAGGGGCCCGAGAATCAGCCCCAGCATTTT.